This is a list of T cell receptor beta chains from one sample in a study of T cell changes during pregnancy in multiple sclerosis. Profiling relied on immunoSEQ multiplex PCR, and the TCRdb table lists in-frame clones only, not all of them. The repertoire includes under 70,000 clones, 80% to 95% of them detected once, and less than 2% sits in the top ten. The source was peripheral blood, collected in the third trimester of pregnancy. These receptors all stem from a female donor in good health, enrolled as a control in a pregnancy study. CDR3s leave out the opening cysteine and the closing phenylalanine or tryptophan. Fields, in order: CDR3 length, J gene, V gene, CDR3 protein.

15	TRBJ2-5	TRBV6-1	ASSELAGQGARETQY
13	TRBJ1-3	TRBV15	ATSPGYSPGNTIY
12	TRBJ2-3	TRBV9	ASSAGGGWDTQY
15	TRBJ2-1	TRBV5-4	ASSLVRASGSYNEQF
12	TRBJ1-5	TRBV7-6	ASSLATGSQPQH
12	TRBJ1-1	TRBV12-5	ASGLGTTDTEAF
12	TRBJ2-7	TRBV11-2	ASSFTSGSNEQY
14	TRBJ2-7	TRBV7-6	ASSPGPTGASYEQY
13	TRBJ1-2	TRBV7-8	ASSARGGQGVGYT
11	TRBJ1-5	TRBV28	ASSPPVYQPQH
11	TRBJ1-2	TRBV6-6	ASSYPGNYGYT
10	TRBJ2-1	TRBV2	ASKGGLAGQF
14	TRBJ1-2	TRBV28	ASSLPSPGSDYGYT
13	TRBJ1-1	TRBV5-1	ASNRDWEGVTEAF
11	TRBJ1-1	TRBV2	ASKGQGYTEAF
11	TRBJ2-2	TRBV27	ASRGGNTGELF
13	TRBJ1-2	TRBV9	ASSTPGEGDYGYT
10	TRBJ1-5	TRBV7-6	ASSPQDGAQH
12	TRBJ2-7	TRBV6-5	ASSLDRGLYEQY
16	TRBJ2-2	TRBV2	ASRRLAFSPANTGELF
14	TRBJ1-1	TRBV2	ASRRIQGIMNTEAF
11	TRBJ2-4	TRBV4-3	ASSQLADSIQY
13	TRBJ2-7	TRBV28	ASSLAGETSYEQY
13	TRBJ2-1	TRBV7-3	ASSPGTSVYNEQF
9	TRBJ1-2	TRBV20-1	SASLPYGYT
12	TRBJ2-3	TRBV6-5	ASSMRELPDTQY
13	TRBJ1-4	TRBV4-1	ASSQRGSGTEKLF
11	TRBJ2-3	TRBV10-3	ASRRANGDTQY
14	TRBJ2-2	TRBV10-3	AISHLQERNTGELF
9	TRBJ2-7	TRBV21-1	ASLGGYEQY
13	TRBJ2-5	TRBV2	ASRRLAGGGETQY
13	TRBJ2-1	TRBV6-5	ASSLVSGGHNEQF
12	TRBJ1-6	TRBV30	AWSSGQGNSPLH
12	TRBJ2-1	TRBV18	ASSPQGTGNEQF
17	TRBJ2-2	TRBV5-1	ASSRGPSGGGRNTGELF
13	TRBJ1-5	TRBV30	AWSVKLSRNQPQH
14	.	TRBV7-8	ASSLGLAGGFHEQY
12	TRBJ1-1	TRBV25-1	ASSESGLNTEAF
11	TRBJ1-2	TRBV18	ASSSDKNYGYT
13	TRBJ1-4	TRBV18	ASSPQGPGVEKLF
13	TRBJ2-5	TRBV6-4	AGSDRPFNVETQY
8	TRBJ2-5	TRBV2	ASSGLAEY
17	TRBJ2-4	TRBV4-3	ASSQMLAGGILAKNIQY
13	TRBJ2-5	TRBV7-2	ASSASGLARETQY
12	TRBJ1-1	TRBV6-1	ATNPGQRNTEAF
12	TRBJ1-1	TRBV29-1	SVAFEFWNTEAF
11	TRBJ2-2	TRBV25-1	ASSASYTGELF
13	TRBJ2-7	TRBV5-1	ASSILTGDLYEQY
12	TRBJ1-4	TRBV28	ASRLGGAGEKLF
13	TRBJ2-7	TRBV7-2	ASSSLAGGPYEQY
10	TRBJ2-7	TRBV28	ASRDTQYEQY
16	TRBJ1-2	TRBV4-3	ASSQDHSTGGGGYGYT
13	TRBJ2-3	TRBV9	ASSVATGATDTQY
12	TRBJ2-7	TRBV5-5	ASSRSTGFDEQY
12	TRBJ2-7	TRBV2	ASNPGQGVYEQY
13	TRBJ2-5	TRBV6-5	ASSYTASGKETQY